The source of this T cell receptor beta chain is a study of tumor-infiltrating lymphocytes in oesophageal squamous cell carcinoma. TCRdb recomputed calls from the PCR reads with MiXCR, one row per CDR3 protein. The sample gives 19,000 or so distinct CDR3 sequences, approximately 47% of which show up once; under 50% is in the top ten. The CDR3 is made up of 14 amino acids. V was shortened by 0 bases and J by 3 bases, with 9 bases between the two germline ends. The germline V gene encodes CDR1 SGHDT and CDR2 YYEEEE. The sequencing sample was made of normal esophageal tissue next to the tumor. This sequence was found in a female donor with esophageal squamous cell carcinoma. The chain carries TRBV5-6 and TRBJ2-5; unclear D gene. CDR3 region: CASSLAGREETQYF. As DNA, the CDR3 is TGTGCCAGCAGCTTGGCCGGTAGAGAAGAGACCCAGTACTTC.